This T cell receptor beta chain was identified during a study of T-cell reconstitution after alpha-beta-depleted transplantation in children listed by TCRdb under 2016. Broadly, across the study: Using TCR repertoire profiling, the study followed T-cell immune reconstitution in a quantitative way in children after TCRalphabeta/CD19-depleted allogeneic hematopoietic cell transplantation. Overall study outcomes, separate from this receptor: The frequencies of hyperexpanded clones fell over the following months, and after one year, T-cell counts and TCRbeta diversity were mostly attributed to newly produced T cells. In some patients, the high TCRbeta diversity seen at day 60 was put down to recipient T cells and intrathymic progenitors that had survived conditioning. The apparently early recovery of alphabetaT-cell counts about two months after transplant reportedly depended on only several hundred rapidly expanded clones that came from non-depleted graft cells.

The library came from PCR. TCRdb records Illumina HiSeq 2500 as the sequencer. TCR libraries were prepared with molecular barcoding, using unique molecular identifiers to normalize TCRbeta repertoire quantification. The public reads were reprocessed in TCRdb via fastp at Q25 and MiXCR, keeping in-frame beta chains. Each record represents a unique CDR3 protein, reported with the most common genes and DNA among its rows. This sample gives fewer than 550,000 distinct CDR3 sequences in total; over 10% of them show up just once. The top ten clonotypes cover about 14% of the sample. This clonotype was recorded a few times. Its antigen specificity is not known. No base quality values were provided; no much bigger clone lies one nucleotide off. Spanning cysteine to phenylalanine, the CDR3 consists of 17 amino acids. Only the CDR3 part of the read is kept: 51 bases, read in frame from the first base. Trimming leaves V shorter by 2 bases and J shorter by 3 bases, with the junction holding 8 bases beyond the gene matches. CDR1 and CDR2 are drawn from the germline V gene (reference sequence): SEHNR, FQNEAQ.

The meaning of the sample's treatment or condition label: allogeneic hematopoietic cell transplantation with graft depleted of TCRalphabeta T cells and CD19 B cells. TCRalphabeta/CD19-depleted allogeneic hematopoietic cell grafts were given to the transplant recipients, all of whom were children. Rearrangement joined TRBV7-9 to TRBJ1-4; TRBD1 fits 8 bases in the junction. The source is a female patient between 2 and 15 years old who had a stem cell transplant for aplastic anemia, so the T cells may come from the graft donor. The sequencing used PBMCs, mostly from graft donor cells, collected 180 days after TCRalphabeta/CD19-depleted stem cell transplant. In nucleotide form, the sequence is TGTGCCAGCAGCTTACTGGCAGGGGGCGCAGCTAATGAAAAACTGTTTTTT. This gives the protein CASSLLAGGAANEKLFF.